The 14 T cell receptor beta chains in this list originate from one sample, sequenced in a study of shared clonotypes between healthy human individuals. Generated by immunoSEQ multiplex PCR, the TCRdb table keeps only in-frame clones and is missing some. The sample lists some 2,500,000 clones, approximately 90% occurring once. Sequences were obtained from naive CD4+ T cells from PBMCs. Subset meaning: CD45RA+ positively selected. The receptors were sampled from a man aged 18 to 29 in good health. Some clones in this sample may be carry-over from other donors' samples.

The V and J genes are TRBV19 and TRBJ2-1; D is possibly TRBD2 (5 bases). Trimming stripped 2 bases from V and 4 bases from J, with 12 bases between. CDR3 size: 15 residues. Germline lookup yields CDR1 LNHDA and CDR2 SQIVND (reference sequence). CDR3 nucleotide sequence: TGTGCCAGTAGTATATCCCTAGCTTTATACAATGAGCAGTTCTTC. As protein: CASSISLALYNEQFF.

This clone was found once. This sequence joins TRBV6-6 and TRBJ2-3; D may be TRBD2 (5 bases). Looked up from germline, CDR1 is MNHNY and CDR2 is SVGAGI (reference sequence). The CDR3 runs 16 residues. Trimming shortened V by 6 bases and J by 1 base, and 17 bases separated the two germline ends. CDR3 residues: CASSLPVGVGTDTQYF. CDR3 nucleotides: TGTGCCAGCAGCCTCCCCGTGGGAGTTGGCACAGATACGCAGTATTTT.

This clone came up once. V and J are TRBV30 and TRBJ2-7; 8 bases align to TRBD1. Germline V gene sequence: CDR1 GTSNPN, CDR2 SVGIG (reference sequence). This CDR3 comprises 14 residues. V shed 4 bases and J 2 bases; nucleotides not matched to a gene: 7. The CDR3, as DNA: TGTGCCTGGACCCCAGACAGGGGTGCCTACGAGCAGTACTTC. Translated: CAWTPDRGAYEQYF.

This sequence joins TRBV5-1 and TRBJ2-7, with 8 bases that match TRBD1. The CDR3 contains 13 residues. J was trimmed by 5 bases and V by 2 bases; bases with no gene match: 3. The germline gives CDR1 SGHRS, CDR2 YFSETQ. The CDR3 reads CASSFGQGHEQYF. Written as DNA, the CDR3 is TGCGCCAGCAGCTTTGGACAGGGCCACGAGCAGTACTTC.

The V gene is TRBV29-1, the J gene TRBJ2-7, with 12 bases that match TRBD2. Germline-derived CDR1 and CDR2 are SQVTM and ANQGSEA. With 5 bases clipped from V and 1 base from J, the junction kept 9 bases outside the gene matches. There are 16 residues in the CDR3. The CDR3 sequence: CSVTGTSGRSSYEQYF. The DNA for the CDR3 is TGCAGCGTTACTGGAACTAGCGGGAGGTCTTCCTACGAGCAGTACTTC.

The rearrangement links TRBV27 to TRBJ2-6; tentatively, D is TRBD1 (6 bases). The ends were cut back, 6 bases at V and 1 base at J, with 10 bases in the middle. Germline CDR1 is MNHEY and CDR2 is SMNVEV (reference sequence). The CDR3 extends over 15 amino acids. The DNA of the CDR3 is TGTGCCAGCAGCCTACAGGGTTCTGGGGCCAACGTCCTGACTTTC. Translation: CASSLQGSGANVLTF.

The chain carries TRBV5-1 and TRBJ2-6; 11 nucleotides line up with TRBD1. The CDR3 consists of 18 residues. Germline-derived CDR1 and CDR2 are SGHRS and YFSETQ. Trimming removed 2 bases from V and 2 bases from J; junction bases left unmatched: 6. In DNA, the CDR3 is TGCGCCAGCAGCTTTTCTCCGGGACAGGGGGCTGGGGCCAACGTCCTGACTTTC. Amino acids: CASSFSPGQGAGANVLTF.

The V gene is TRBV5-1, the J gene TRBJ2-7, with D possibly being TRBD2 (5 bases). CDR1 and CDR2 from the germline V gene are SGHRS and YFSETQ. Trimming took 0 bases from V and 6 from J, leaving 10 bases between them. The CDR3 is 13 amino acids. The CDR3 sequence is CASSLGLGSEQYF. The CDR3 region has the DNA TGCGCCAGCAGCTTGGGACTTGGGAGCGAGCAGTACTTC.

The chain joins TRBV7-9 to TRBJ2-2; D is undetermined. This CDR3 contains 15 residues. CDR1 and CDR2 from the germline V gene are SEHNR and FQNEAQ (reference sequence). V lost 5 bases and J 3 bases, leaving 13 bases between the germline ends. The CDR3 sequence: CASSQDSIYTGELFF. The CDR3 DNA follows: TGTGCCAGCAGCCAAGATTCCATTTACACCGGGGAGCTGTTTTTT.

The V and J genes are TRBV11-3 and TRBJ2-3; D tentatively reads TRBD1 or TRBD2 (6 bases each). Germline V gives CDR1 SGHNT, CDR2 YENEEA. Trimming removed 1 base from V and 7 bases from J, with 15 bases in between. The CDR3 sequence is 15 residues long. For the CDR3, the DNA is TGTGCCAGCAGCTTAGCGGGGGCGCTTGGGAATACGCAGTATTTT. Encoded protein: CASSLAGALGNTQYF. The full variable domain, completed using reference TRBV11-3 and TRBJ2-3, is EAGVVQSPRYKIIEKKQPVAFWCNPISGHNTLYWYLQNLGQGPELLIRYENEEAVDDSQLPKDRFSAERLKGVDSTLKIQPAELGDSAVYLCASSLAGALGNTQYFGPGTRLTVL.

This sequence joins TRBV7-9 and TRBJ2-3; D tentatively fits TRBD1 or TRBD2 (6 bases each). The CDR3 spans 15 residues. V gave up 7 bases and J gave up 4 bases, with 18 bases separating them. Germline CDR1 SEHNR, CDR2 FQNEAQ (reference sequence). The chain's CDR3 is CASTLPGGRPDTQYF. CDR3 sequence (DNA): TGTGCCAGCACCCTGCCTGGGGGGCGGCCAGATACGCAGTATTTT.

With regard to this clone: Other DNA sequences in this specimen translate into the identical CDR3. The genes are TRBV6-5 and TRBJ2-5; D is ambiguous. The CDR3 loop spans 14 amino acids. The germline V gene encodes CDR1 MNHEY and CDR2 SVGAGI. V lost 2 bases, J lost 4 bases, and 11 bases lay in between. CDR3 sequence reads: CASSYASKGETQYF. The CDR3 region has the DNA TGTGCCAGCAGTTACGCTAGTAAGGGAGAGACCCAGTACTTC.

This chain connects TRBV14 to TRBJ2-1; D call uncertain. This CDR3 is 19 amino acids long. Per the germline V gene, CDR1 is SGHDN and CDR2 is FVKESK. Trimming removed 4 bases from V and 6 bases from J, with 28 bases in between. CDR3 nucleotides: TGTGCCAGCAGCCGTCCTACCCTAGAGACGCATCGAAGGTTCAATGAGCAGTTCTTC. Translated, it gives CASSRPTLETHRRFNEQFF.

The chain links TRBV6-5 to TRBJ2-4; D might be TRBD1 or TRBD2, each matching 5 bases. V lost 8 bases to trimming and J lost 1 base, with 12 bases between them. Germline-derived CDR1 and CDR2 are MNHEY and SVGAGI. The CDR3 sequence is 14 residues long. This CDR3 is CASGDGMAKNIQYF. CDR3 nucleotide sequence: TGTGCCAGCGGGGACGGGATGGCCAAAAACATTCAGTACTTC.